This record concerns one T cell receptor beta chain sequence. Its antigen remains unknown. The data were obtained in a study of shared clonotypes between healthy human individuals. Clones were sequenced by immunoSEQ multiplex PCR, and TCRdb holds only the in-frame ones, with some missing. The sample holds approximately 620,000 clones; more than 95% are singletons and the top ten take approximately 0.057%. Trimming cost V 10 bases and J 2 bases, with 18 bases left between them. This CDR3 is 15 amino acids long. The germline V gene encodes CDR1 LNHDA and CDR2 SQIVND (reference sequence). Notes on the study in general: Having only a few donors restricted how much genetic and exposure-history diversity was captured. Naive subsets generally had larger estimated richness than memory subsets.

The chain employs TRBV19 and TRBJ2-4; D may be TRBD2 (6 bases). The clonotype originates from a woman in her thirties in good health. The sequencing sample was made of naive CD4+ T cells sorted from blood. Subset indicated: CD45RA+ positively selected. CDR3 nucleotides: TGTGCCACCACGTACGGGAGTGGGACCAAAAACATTCAGTACTTC. It encodes CATTYGSGTKNIQYF.